This TCR beta chain emerged from a study of blood T cell repertoires in COVID-19. Study information: The United States, Italy and Spain were the sources of the acute and convalescent COVID-19 samples. The analysed material was cDNA or gDNA that came from T cells, B-cell-depleted T cells, or PBMCs.

In the study's own analysis: Estimated nucleated cell counts came from reference gene primer amplification. Sequencing was performed with immunoSEQ multiplex PCR; in TCRdb, only in-frame clones are kept and a portion is missing. That table is the source of V, J and clone size, and D and trimming were worked out from the DNA. The sample has about 330,000 clones, about 83% seen once. Per germline, CDR1 LNHDA and CDR2 SQIVND (reference sequence). The CDR3 has 14 residues. V dropped 3 bases and J dropped 2 bases, with 8 bases sitting between them. Sequences were obtained from peripheral blood. The TCR sequence derives from a woman between 45 and 65 years old with acute or convalescent COVID-19. V is TRBV19 and J is TRBJ1-5; D unclear. CDR3 nucleotide sequence: TGTGCCAGTAGTATTTTAGGAGGCAATCAGCCCCAGCATTTT. Protein: CASSILGGNQPQHF.